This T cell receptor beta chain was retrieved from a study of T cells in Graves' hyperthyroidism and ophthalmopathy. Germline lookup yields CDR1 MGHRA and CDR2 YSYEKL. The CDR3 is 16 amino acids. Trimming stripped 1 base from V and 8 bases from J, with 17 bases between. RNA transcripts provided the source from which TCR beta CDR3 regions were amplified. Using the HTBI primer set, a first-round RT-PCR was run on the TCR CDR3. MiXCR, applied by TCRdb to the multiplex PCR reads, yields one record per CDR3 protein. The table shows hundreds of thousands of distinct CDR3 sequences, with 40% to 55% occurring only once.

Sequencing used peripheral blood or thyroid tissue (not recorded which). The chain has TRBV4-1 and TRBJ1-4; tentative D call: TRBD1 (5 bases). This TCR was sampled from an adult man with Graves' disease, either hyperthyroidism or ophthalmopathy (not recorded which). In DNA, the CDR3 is TGCGCCAGCAGCCAAGTATCCGCAGGGTTAAGGGAAAAACTGTTTTTT. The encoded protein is CASSQVSAGLREKLFF.